The sequence of this T cell receptor (beta chain) was determined in a study of blood T cell repertoires in COVID-19. Study-level information: Acute and convalescent COVID-19 samples came from the United States, Italy and Spain.

CDR3 length: 15 amino acids. Trimming left V 2 bases short and J 3 bases short, with 14 bases between. Germline values: CDR1 MNHEY, CDR2 SVGAGI. The assay was immunoSEQ multiplex PCR, and TCRdb's table has in-frame clones only and misses some. The data show some 150,000 clones, with about 80% seen just once and less than 3% held by the top ten. Recovered Cohort 3 donors showed two negative PCRs, clearance, or symptom resolution. Sample: PBMCs or T cells enriched from blood (not recorded which). The receptor comes from a woman aged 45-65 years who had recovered from COVID-19. The chain recombines TRBV6-5 with TRBJ2-7; D remains unclear. The CDR3 DNA sequence: TGTGCCAGCAGTTACCCAATCGGTGCGCACTACGAGCAGTACTTC. Translating gives CASSYPIGAHYEQYF.